Presented here are 4 T cell receptor beta chains from one specimen sequenced in a study of cytomegalovirus exposure and HLA in healthy donors (TCRdb year 2017). Library preparation was by the immunoSEQ multiplex PCR assay. A mixture of 60 forward primers for TCR Vbeta segments and 13 reverse primers for TCR Jbeta segments was used in the multiplex PCR. TCRdb retrieved this table from immuneACCESS and kept in-frame rearrangements only. Not all clones are present; in checked studies, unresolved V genes account for under half, and no reason is known for the remainder. Across this sample there are about 240,000 clones, with around 84% seen only once. Jointly, the top ten make up about 0.25% of the sample. The sample comprised PBMCs. Receptors originate from a girl aged 2 to 9 in good health and CMV-seronegative.

J is TRBJ1-2 and V is TRBV10-3, with unresolved D. The CDR3 consists of 12 residues. The ends were cut back, 2 bases at V and 2 bases at J, with 3 bases in the middle. The germline CDR1 and CDR2 sequences are ENHRY and SYGVKD. As DNA, the CDR3 is TGTGCCATCAGTGAGGGCAACTATGGCTACACCTTC. It encodes CAISEGNYGYTF.

This chain connects TRBV6-1 to TRBJ2-1, with D hard to call. Trimming cost V 8 bases and J 10 bases, with 12 bases left between them. Germline V CDR1 and CDR2: MNHNS, SASEGT. This CDR3 is 11 amino acids long. The CDR3 coding sequence is TGTGCCAGCCTCCAACGGGTCGAGCAGTTCTTC. This gives the protein CASLQRVEQFF.

The rearrangement joins TRBV2 to TRBJ2-1, with D perhaps TRBD2 (7 bases). Trimming took off 5 bases at V and 8 bases at J, with 16 bases between the two ends. The V gene's germline CDR1 is SNHLY and CDR2 FYNNEI. The CDR3 spans 14 residues. CDR3 residues: CASSPGGGAYEQFF. In DNA, the CDR3 is TGTGCCAGCAGTCCCGGAGGGGGGGCCTATGAGCAGTTCTTC.

The genes are TRBV4-2 and TRBJ2-7; weak D call: TRBD2 (6 bases). This CDR3 contains 13 residues. Germline V CDR1 and CDR2: LGHNA, YNFKEQ. Trimming took 4 bases from V and 3 from J, leaving 10 bases between them. CDR3 sequence: CASSPGLFYEQYF. The CDR3 nucleotides read TGTGCCAGCAGCCCGGGACTTTTCTACGAGCAGTACTTC.